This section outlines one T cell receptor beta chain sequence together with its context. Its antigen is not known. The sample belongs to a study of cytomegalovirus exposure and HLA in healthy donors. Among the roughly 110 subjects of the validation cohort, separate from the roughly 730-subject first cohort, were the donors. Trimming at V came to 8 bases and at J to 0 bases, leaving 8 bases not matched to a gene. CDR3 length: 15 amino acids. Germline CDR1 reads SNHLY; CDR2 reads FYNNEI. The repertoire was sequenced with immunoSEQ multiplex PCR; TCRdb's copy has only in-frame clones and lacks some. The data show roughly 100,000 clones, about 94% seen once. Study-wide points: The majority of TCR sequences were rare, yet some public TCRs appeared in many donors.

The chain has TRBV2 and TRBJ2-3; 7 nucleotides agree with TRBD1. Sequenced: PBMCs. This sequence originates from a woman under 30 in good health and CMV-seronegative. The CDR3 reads CASGSTGSSTDTQYF. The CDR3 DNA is TGTGCCAGCGGCTCGACAGGGTCTAGCACAGATACGCAGTATTTT.